The rows below give T cell receptor beta chains drawn from one sample of a study of blood T cell dynamics during melanoma immunotherapy. The assay was immunoSEQ multiplex PCR, and TCRdb's table has in-frame clones only and misses some. Of 9,900 or so clones listed, 80% to 90% are singletons. The specimen comprised blood, sampled from a patient treated with checkpoint blockade. These receptors came from a human donor with melanoma. Both conserved end residues are part of each CDR3. Each record gives: V gene, CDR3 length, clone size, CDR3 protein. Some rows mark clone size as missing; the rest say once, few, many or name a class of expanded clone.

v_call: TRBV7-2
cdr3_length: 12
clone_size: .
cdr3_aa: CASSRDPYEQYF

v_call: TRBV28
cdr3_length: 18
clone_size: .
cdr3_aa: CASSSSTGGASGANVLTF

v_call: TRBV14
cdr3_length: 14
clone_size: once
cdr3_aa: CASSPKLGSHEQYF

v_call: TRBV18
cdr3_length: 13
clone_size: once
cdr3_aa: CASLRGENNEQFF

v_call: TRBV9
cdr3_length: 16
clone_size: .
cdr3_aa: CASSKREGSRSYEQYF

v_call: TRBV28
cdr3_length: 14
clone_size: .
cdr3_aa: CASRGDRGLDEQYF

v_call: TRBV27
cdr3_length: 16
clone_size: .
cdr3_aa: CASRATRGLTTDTQYF

v_call: TRBV6-5
cdr3_length: 14
clone_size: .
cdr3_aa: CASSFTRTQYGYTF

v_call: TRBV6-5
cdr3_length: 15
clone_size: .
cdr3_aa: CASSYSMGGSNGYTF

v_call: TRBV7-2
cdr3_length: 16
clone_size: .
cdr3_aa: CASSGRSGQGAGELFF

v_call: TRBV6-5
cdr3_length: 11
clone_size: .
cdr3_aa: CASRDSRIAFF

v_call: TRBV7-7
cdr3_length: 12
clone_size: once
cdr3_aa: CASREVTGELFF

v_call: TRBV7-6
cdr3_length: 16
clone_size: .
cdr3_aa: CASSLEPPGQGGKLFF

v_call: TRBV7-8
cdr3_length: 14
clone_size: .
cdr3_aa: CASSYREGNQPQHF

v_call: TRBV2
cdr3_length: 18
clone_size: .
cdr3_aa: CASRLSVLLRSGANVLTF

v_call: TRBV28
cdr3_length: 11
clone_size: .
cdr3_aa: CASYGTYEQYF

v_call: TRBV4-1
cdr3_length: 15
clone_size: .
cdr3_aa: CASSHRESGANVLTF

v_call: TRBV30
cdr3_length: 14
clone_size: .
cdr3_aa: CAWRGPSGNQPQHF

v_call: TRBV4-2
cdr3_length: 16
clone_size: .
cdr3_aa: CASSQDDGLAADTQYF

v_call: TRBV7-2
cdr3_length: 14
clone_size: .
cdr3_aa: CASSQTGGYYEQYF

v_call: TRBV4-2
cdr3_length: 15
clone_size: .
cdr3_aa: CASSDDGGVRDTQYF

v_call: TRBV15
cdr3_length: 16
clone_size: .
cdr3_aa: CATSSGSGGYTDTQYF

v_call: TRBV11-2
cdr3_length: 13
clone_size: few
cdr3_aa: CASSLLTGNGYTF

v_call: TRBV4-3
cdr3_length: 16
clone_size: once
cdr3_aa: CASSQDSDRGRDTQYF

v_call: TRBV29-1
cdr3_length: 11
clone_size: .
cdr3_aa: CSVRTGKGYTF

v_call: TRBV15
cdr3_length: 14
clone_size: .
cdr3_aa: CATSVDRFQETQYF

v_call: TRBV28
cdr3_length: 16
clone_size: .
cdr3_aa: CASSLRAGYVNSPLHF

v_call: TRBV6-5
cdr3_length: 14
clone_size: .
cdr3_aa: CASSRIQGRTEAFF

v_call: TRBV5-4
cdr3_length: 14
clone_size: .
cdr3_aa: CASSPGQDTGELFF

v_call: TRBV6-6
cdr3_length: 16
clone_size: .
cdr3_aa: CASSRDRDTNTGELFF

v_call: TRBV7-8
cdr3_length: 16
clone_size: once
cdr3_aa: CASSPGRGRDRETQYF

v_call: TRBV4-1
cdr3_length: 16
clone_size: .
cdr3_aa: CASSQGLTGQGNPQHF

v_call: TRBV6-5
cdr3_length: 13
clone_size: .
cdr3_aa: CASRGENNSPLHF

v_call: TRBV9
cdr3_length: 14
clone_size: .
cdr3_aa: CASSPRYMNTEAFF

v_call: TRBV7-9
cdr3_length: 14
clone_size: .
cdr3_aa: CASSPLRLAGEQYF

v_call: TRBV4-3
cdr3_length: 13
clone_size: .
cdr3_aa: CASSQDRGLEQYF

v_call: TRBV21-1
cdr3_length: 17
clone_size: .
cdr3_aa: CASRSPCRESNTGELFF

v_call: TRBV18
cdr3_length: 17
clone_size: .
cdr3_aa: CASSPSLFGGQGVDYTF

v_call: TRBV6-4
cdr3_length: 17
clone_size: .
cdr3_aa: CASSDYRTSGAQETQYF

v_call: TRBV2
cdr3_length: 14
clone_size: .
cdr3_aa: CASSDNLANYGYTF

v_call: TRBV5-1
cdr3_length: 16
clone_size: .
cdr3_aa: CASSLAGGGYYNEQFF

v_call: TRBV7-5
cdr3_length: 15
clone_size: .
cdr3_aa: CASSLSPYSNQPQHF

v_call: TRBV29-1
cdr3_length: 14
clone_size: few
cdr3_aa: CSVFLATSTYEQYF

v_call: TRBV4-3
cdr3_length: 13
clone_size: .
cdr3_aa: CASSHSLGREQYF

v_call: TRBV4-1
cdr3_length: 18
clone_size: once
cdr3_aa: CASSQSPPGQRIYSEQFF

v_call: TRBV6-1
cdr3_length: 8
clone_size: .
cdr3_aa: CASSGYTF

v_call: TRBV5-1
cdr3_length: 15
clone_size: .
cdr3_aa: CASSIGQGLGSPLHF

v_call: TRBV7-2
cdr3_length: 14
clone_size: .
cdr3_aa: CASSLVGLNTEAFF

v_call: TRBV6-1
cdr3_length: 15
clone_size: few
cdr3_aa: CASSELAGGYNEQFF

v_call: TRBV28
cdr3_length: 14
clone_size: .
cdr3_aa: CASISSGQGYEQYF

v_call: TRBV7-2
cdr3_length: 15
clone_size: .
cdr3_aa: CASSQEGARNSPLHF

v_call: TRBV2
cdr3_length: 17
clone_size: .
cdr3_aa: CASKGLTGVVRNTEAFF

v_call: TRBV11-1
cdr3_length: 14
clone_size: .
cdr3_aa: CASSRKTHTDTQYF